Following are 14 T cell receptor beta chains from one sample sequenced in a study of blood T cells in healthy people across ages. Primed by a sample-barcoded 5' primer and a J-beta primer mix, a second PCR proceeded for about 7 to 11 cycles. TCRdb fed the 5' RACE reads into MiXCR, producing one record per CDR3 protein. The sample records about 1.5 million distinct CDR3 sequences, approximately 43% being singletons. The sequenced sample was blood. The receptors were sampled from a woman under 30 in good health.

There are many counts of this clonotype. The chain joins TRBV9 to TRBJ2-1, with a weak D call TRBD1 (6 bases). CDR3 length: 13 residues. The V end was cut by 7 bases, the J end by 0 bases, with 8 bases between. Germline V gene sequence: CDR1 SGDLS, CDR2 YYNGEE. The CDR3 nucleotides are TGTGCCAGCGGGGGCAGCTCCTACAATGAGCAGTTCTTC. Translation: CASGGSSYNEQFF.

CDR3 DNA: TGCAGTGCTAGACTACTAGCGGGAGGGGTTGAGCAGTTCTTC. Translated, it gives CSARLLAGGVEQFF. The chain joins TRBV20-1 to TRBJ2-1, with 13 bases identical to TRBD2. The CDR3 totals 14 residues. The J segment lost 9 bases and the V segment lost 2 bases, leaving 4 bases of the junction unmatched. Germline V gives CDR1 DFQATT, CDR2 SNEGSKA (reference sequence).

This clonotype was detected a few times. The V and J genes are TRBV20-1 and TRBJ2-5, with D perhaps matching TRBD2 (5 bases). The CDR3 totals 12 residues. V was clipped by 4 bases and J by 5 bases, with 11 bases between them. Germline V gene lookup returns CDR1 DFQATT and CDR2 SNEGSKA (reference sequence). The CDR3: CSATRGRETQYF. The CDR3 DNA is TGCAGTGCTACCCGGGGAAGGGAGACCCAGTACTTC.

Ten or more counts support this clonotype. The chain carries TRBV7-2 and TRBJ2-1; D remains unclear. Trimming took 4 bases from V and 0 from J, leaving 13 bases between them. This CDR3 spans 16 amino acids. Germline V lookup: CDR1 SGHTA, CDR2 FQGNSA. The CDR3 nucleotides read TGTGCCAGCAGCTCACAACCTGAAAGCTCCTACAATGAGCAGTTCTTC. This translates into CASSSQPESSYNEQFF.

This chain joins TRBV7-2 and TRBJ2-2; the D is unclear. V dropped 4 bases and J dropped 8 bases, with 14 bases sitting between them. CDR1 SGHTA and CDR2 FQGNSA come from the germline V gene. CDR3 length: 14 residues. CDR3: CASSWTTPSGELFF. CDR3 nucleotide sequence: TGTGCCAGCAGCTGGACGACACCTTCAGGGGAGCTGTTTTTT.

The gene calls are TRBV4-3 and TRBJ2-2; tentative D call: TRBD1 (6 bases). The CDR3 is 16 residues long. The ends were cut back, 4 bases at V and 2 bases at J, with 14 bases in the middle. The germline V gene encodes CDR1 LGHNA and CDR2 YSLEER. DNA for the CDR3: TGCGCCAGCAGCCGTTTACAGGGTTCTAACACCGGGGAGCTGTTTTTT. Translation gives CASSRLQGSNTGELFF.

Here the CDR3 reads CAGRGGTDEQFF. CDR3 nucleotides: TGTGCCGGAAGAGGGGGGACCGATGAGCAGTTCTTC. The rearrangement links TRBV7-9 to TRBJ2-1; tentatively, D is TRBD1 or TRBD2 (6 bases each). V lost 11 bases and J 8 bases, leaving 16 bases between the germline ends. CDR1 is SEHNR, CDR2 FQNEAQ, per germline (reference sequence). This CDR3 region has 12 residues.

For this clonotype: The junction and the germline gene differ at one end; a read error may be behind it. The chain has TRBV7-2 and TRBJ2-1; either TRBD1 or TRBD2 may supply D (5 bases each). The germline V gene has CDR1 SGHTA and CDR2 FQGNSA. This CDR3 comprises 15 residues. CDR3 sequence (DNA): TGTGCCAGCAGCTTAGCTAGGGGACCCTACAATCAGCAGTTCTTC. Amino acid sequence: CASSLARGPYNQQFF.

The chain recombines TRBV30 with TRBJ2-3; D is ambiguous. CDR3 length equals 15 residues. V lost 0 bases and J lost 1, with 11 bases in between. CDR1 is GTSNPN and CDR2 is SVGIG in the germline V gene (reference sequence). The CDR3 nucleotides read TGTGCCTGGAGTGTTGAGGCGGAGCGCACAGATACGCAGTATTTT. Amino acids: CAWSVEAERTDTQYF.

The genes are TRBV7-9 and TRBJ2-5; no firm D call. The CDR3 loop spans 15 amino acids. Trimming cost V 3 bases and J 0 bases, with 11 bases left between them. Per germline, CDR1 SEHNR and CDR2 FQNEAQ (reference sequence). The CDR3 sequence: CASSLVLGYQETQYF. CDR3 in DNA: TGTGCCAGCAGCTTGGTGTTGGGGTACCAAGAGACCCAGTACTTC.

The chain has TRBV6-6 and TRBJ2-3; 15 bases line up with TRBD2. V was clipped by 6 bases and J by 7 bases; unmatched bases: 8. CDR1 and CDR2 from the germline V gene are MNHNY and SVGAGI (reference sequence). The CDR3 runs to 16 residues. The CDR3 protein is CASSPGLAGGVNTQYF. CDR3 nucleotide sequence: TGTGCCAGCAGCCCGGGACTAGCGGGAGGTGTAAATACGCAGTATTTT.

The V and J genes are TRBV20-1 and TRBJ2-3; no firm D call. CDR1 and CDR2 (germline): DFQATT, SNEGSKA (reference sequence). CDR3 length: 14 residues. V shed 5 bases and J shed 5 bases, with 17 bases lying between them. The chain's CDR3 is CSAPIGSRVDTQYF. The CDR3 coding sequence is TGCAGTGCTCCCATTGGCTCTCGGGTAGATACGCAGTATTTT.

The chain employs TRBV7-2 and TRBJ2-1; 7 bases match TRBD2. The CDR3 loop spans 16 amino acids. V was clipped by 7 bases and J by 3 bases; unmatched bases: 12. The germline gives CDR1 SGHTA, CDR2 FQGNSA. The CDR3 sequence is CASTRVGWDYYNEQFF. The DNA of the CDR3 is TGTGCCAGCACCCGAGTGGGTTGGGACTACTACAATGAGCAGTTCTTC.

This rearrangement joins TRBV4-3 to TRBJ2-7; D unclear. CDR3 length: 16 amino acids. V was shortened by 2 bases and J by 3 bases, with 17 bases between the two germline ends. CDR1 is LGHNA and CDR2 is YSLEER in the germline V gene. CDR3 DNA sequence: TGCGCCAGCAGCCAATCTTCGGTAGGGCCCGTCTACGAGCAGTACTTC. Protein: CASSQSSVGPVYEQYF.